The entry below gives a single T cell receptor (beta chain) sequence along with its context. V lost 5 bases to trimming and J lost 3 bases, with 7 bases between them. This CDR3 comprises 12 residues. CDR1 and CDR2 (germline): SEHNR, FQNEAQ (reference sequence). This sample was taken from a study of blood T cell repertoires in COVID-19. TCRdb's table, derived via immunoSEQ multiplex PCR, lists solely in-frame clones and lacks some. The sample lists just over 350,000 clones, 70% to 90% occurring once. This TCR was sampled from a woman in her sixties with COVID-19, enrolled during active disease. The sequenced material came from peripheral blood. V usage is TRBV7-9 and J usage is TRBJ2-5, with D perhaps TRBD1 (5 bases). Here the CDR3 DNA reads TGTGCCAGCAGCCAGACAGAAGAGACCCAGTACTTC. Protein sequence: CASSQTEETQYF.